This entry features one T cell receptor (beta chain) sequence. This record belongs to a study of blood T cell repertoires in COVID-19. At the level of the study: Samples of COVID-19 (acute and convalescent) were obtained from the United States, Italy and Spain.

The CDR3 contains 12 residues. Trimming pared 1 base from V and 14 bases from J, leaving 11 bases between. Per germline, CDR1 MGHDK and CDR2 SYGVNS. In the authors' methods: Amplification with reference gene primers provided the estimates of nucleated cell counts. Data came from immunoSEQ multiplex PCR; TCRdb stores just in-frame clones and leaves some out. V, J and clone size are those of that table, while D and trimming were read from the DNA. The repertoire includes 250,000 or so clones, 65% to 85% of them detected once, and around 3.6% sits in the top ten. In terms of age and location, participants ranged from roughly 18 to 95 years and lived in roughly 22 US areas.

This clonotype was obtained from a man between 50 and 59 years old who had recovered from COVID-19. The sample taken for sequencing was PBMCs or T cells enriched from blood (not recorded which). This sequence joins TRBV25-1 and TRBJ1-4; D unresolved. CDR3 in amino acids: CASSEFEGELFF. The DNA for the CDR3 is TGTGCCAGCAGTGAATTTGAGGGCGAGCTGTTTTTT.